Listed below are T cell receptor beta chains from one sample, sequenced in a study of cytomegalovirus exposure and HLA in healthy donors. Method: immunoSEQ multiplex PCR; TCRdb's copy keeps in-frame clones and lacks some. The table shows approximately 170,000 clones, with roughly 83% occurring only once. Sequencing used PBMCs. The receptors shown here come from a man aged 30 to 39 in good health and CMV-seropositive. Both conserved end residues are part of each CDR3.

14	TRBV6-1	CASSTTSRYNEQFF
18	TRBV5-1	CASTPRGAGRTDYNEQFF
14	TRBV28	CASITGQGTYEQYF
16	TRBV7-9	CASSLGPLAGLDTQYF
15	TRBV7-3	CASSLTGGGGETQYF
15	TRBV4-3	CASSRGQGANYGYTF
14	TRBV29-1	CSGTTTANTGELFF
17	TRBV19	CASSLWTSGSSPGELFF
15	TRBV6-4	CASSAGQGPYNEQFF
15	TRBV11-2	CASSSTAGGPYEQYF
13	TRBV7-7	CALKWTTYNEQFF
12	TRBV29-1	CSVLLAGETQYF
13	TRBV30	CAWSVGTGYGYTF
15	TRBV9	CASSVEGAGTDTQYF
14	TRBV6-1	CASSAGTELYEQYF
14	TRBV7-8	CASSPRTGAPYQFF
16	TRBV9	CASSVAAGHNTDTQYF
16	TRBV11-2	CASSLERDRGLYEQYF
14	TRBV7-9	CASSPLSGSYEQYF
13	TRBV9	CASSVERNTEAFF
15	TRBV29-1	CSVLRGAGGGEKLFF
18	TRBV5-1	CASSFPGQSLGNTGELFF
14	TRBV30	CAWSGAGVNTEAFF
15	TRBV30	CARSAGQGVGYGYTF
15	TRBV27	CASSPQGTILRGQYF
17	TRBV27	CASSSRTGANRYNEQFF
14	TRBV11-2	CASSLVGDTGELFF
17	TRBV2	CASTRETSGLGSYEQYF
14	TRBV5-1	CASSSGSGNQPQHF
14	TRBV19	CASRLAGETDTQYF
14	TRBV7-6	CASSLAYGDYEQFF
17	TRBV28	CASSLPPGGSSNQPQHF
17	TRBV7-2	CASSLNMASGGRNEQFF
15	TRBV18	CASSPAAGRGNEQFF
14	TRBV7-2	CASSSGLGVDTQYF
16	TRBV6-4	CASSDSGLAGADTQYF
16	TRBV6-1	CASSEQAGGGNTEAFF
16	TRBV5-6	CASSPEVARGYDTQYF
15	TRBV5-1	CASSARTGMGTEAFF
12	TRBV2	CASYYRDNEQFF
13	TRBV27	CASKDRVNYGYTF
13	TRBV11-2	CASSLARSYGYTF
14	TRBV4-2	CASSQDLYTDTQYF
16	TRBV4-1	CASSRQDRLSTGELFF
17	TRBV7-2	CASSLGPAGGRRNEQFF
14	TRBV5-3	CASKKLADSYEQYF
16	TRBV15	CATSRDLSGSSDTQYF
15	TRBV6-5	CASSSPGTGTDTQYF
17	TRBV7-2	CASSQLPGTSRQNEQFF
16	TRBV5-6	CASTLGLGGGPDTQYF
15	TRBV6-1	CASSERGTGDYEQYF
15	TRBV28	CASSSLRSGANVLTF
14	TRBV7-9	CASSRQGADYGYTF
15	TRBV29-1	CSVEDPTASTDTQYF
17	TRBV28	CASSVNRDRVTTGELFF
14	TRBV11-1	CASRLPGGNTEAFF
14	TRBV19	CASSPGTRNYEQYF